A selection of T cell receptor beta chains follows, all from one sample in a study of control samples from healthy donors and cancer patients. This table comes from immunoSEQ multiplex PCR, and its TCRdb copy is limited to in-frame clones, with some not included. Of 40,000 to 60,000 clones listed, 88% were seen once; the top ten hold roughly 42%. Sample: PBMCs. These receptors originate from a man aged 50 or older with head and neck cancer. Both conserved end residues are part of each CDR3. Each record gives: V gene, J gene, D gene, clone size, CDR3 protein, CDR3 DNA. A D gene is named only where the DNA matches it firmly. Rows give clone size only sometimes, using once, few, many, or a class for an expanded clone.

TRBV28	TRBJ1-5	-	-	CASSLSWAGMGNQPQHF	TGTGCCAGCAGTTTATCCTGGGCAGGGATGGGCAATCAGCCCCAGCATTTT
TRBV21-1	TRBJ2-2	-	-	CASSKFSRGKSMGELEGAGELFF	TGTGCCAGCAGCAAATTTTCGAGGGGAAAATCCATGGGGGAGCTGGAGGGCGCCGGGGAGCTGTTTTTT
TRBV5-4	TRBJ2-3	TRBD1	-	CASSPGTGTDTQYF	TGTGCCAGCAGCCCGGGGACAGGCACAGATACGCAGTATTTT
TRBV5-6	TRBJ1-6	-	-	CASSRDGGTSPLHF	TGTGCCAGCAGCCGGGACGGGGGTACGTCACCCCTCCACTTT
TRBV4-3	TRBJ1-1	-	few	CASSPRGLRGVVYTEAFF	TGCGCCAGCAGCCCTCGAGGCCTTCGAGGAGTGGTCTACACTGAAGCTTTCTTT
TRBV19	TRBJ2-1	TRBD2	-	CASRFPGGVDEQFF	TGTGCCAGTAGATTCCCCGGGGGGGTCGATGAGCAGTTCTTC
TRBV28	TRBJ1-2	-	-	CASSAVVRGYTF	TGTGCCAGCAGCGCAGTTGTACGGGGCTACACCTTC
TRBV7-8	TRBJ2-7	TRBD1	once	CATRDRGVSYEQYF	TGTGCCACTCGGGACAGGGGAGTTTCCTACGAGCAGTACTTC
TRBV7-3	TRBJ2-3	TRBD2	-	CASSLMLGLAGALDTQYF	TGTGCCAGCAGCTTAATGTTGGGACTAGCGGGAGCGCTAGATACGCAGTATTTT
TRBV14	TRBJ1-1	-	-	CASSQEGEHLNTEAFF	TGTGCCAGCAGCCAAGAAGGGGAACACCTGAACACTGAAGCTTTCTTT
TRBV7-9	TRBJ2-7	-	once	CASSSDSTPYEQYF	TGTGCCAGCAGCTCGGACAGTACCCCCTACGAGCAGTACTTC
TRBV7-2	TRBJ1-4	-	few	CASSSTTRGKLFF	TGTGCCAGCAGCTCCACGACAAGGGGGAAACTGTTTTTT
TRBV7-3	TRBJ2-5	TRBD1	-	CASSSLGQGKETQYF	TGTGCCAGCAGCTCTCTGGGACAGGGCAAAGAGACCCAGTACTTC
TRBV7-9	TRBJ1-5	-	-	CASSGNNQPQHF	TGTGCCAGCAGCGGAAACAATCAGCCCCAGCATTTT
TRBV5-5	TRBJ2-7	TRBD2	-	CASSFSGGGYEQYF	TGTGCCAGCAGCTTTAGCGGGGGGGGATACGAGCAGTACTTC
TRBV28	TRBJ2-1	TRBD2	-	CASSPPGTSGRDEQFF	TGTGCCAGCAGTCCTCCCGGGACTAGCGGGAGGGATGAGCAGTTCTTC
TRBV11-2	TRBJ1-5	-	-	CASSPSWDSNQPQHF	TGTGCCAGCAGCCCCAGTTGGGATTCCAATCAGCCCCAGCATTTT
TRBV6-5	TRBJ1-4	-	-	CASSYSDRTGWIF	TGTGCCAGCAGTTACTCCGACAGGACTGGGTGGATTTTT
TRBV2	TRBJ2-7	-	few	CASSVSGFHEQYF	TGTGCCAGCAGTGTTTCGGGATTCCACGAGCAGTACTTC
TRBV30	TRBJ2-2	TRBD1	-	CAWSRDRGWGELFF	TGTGCCTGGAGCCGGGACAGGGGGTGGGGGGAGCTGTTTTTT
TRBV3-1/TRBV3-2	TRBJ2-1	-	-	CASSQDLKGEIYNEQFF	TGTGCCAGCAGCCAAGATCTGAAAGGGGAGATTTACAATGAGCAGTTCTTC
TRBV6-2/TRBV6-3	TRBJ2-3	-	-	CASSLESLSTDTQYF	TGTGCCAGCAGCTTAGAGTCCCTAAGCACAGATACGCAGTATTTT
TRBV23-1	TRBJ1-1	-	-	CASSQSPGWDTEAFF	TGCGCCAGCAGTCAATCTCCGGGGTGGGACACTGAAGCTTTCTTT
TRBV30	TRBJ1-2	-	-	CAWTPGRDGRYGYTF	TGTGCCTGGACCCCCGGCCGGGACGGTCGCTATGGCTACACCTTC
TRBV3-1/TRBV3-2	TRBJ1-1	-	-	CASTPRGGMNTEAFF	TGTGCCAGCACCCCGAGGGGGGGCATGAACACTGAAGCTTTCTTT
TRBV4-3	TRBJ2-1	TRBD2	-	CASSRTSGNNEQFF	TGCGCCAGCAGCCGGACTAGCGGGAACAATGAGCAGTTCTTC
TRBV4-2	TRBJ1-1	TRBD1	-	CASSQGQGENTEAFF	TGTGCCAGCAGCCAGGGACAGGGGGAGAACACTGAAGCTTTCTTT
TRBV28	TRBJ1-2	TRBD1	-	CASSLGTVRTYGYTF	TGTGCCAGCAGTTTAGGGACAGTACGAACCTATGGCTACACCTTC
TRBV4-1	TRBJ2-3	-	-	CASSQFGFADTQYF	TGCGCCAGCAGCCAATTTGGATTTGCAGATACGCAGTATTTT
TRBV28	TRBJ1-6	-	-	CASSSGDGYNSPLHF	TGTGCCAGCAGTTCCGGGGACGGTTATAATTCACCCCTCCACTTT
TRBV7-2	TRBJ2-5	TRBD2	-	CASSLGLAGGVLFQETQYF	TGTGCCAGCAGCTTAGGACTAGCGGGAGGGGTACTATTCCAAGAGACCCAGTACTTC
TRBV28	TRBJ2-7	TRBD1	-	CASSVTGTGYEQYF	TGTGCCAGCAGTGTAACCGGGACAGGCTACGAGCAGTACTTC
TRBV2	TRBJ2-4	TRBD2	-	CASGRLAGENIQYF	TGTGCCAGCGGACGGCTAGCGGGAGAAAACATTCAGTACTTC
TRBV19	TRBJ2-7	TRBD2	-	CASSRGAGANEQYF	TGTGCCAGTAGTAGGGGAGCGGGAGCCAACGAGCAGTACTTC
TRBV28	TRBJ1-2	-	few	CASSSAQYRDAYGYTF	TGTGCCAGCAGTTCAGCCCAATACCGGGACGCATATGGCTACACCTTC
TRBV5-1	TRBJ2-1	TRBD2	-	CASKGGGTSGYNEQFF	TGCGCCAGCAAAGGGGGCGGGACTAGCGGATACAATGAGCAGTTCTTC
TRBV28	TRBJ1-2	-	-	CASSDTHGTYGYTF	TGTGCCAGCAGCGACACCCACGGGACATATGGCTACACCTTC
TRBV10-3	TRBJ1-1	TRBD1	once	CATRTGIGETEAFF	TGTGCCACTCGGACAGGGATTGGGGAAACTGAAGCTTTCTTT
TRBV7-9	TRBJ2-2	-	-	CASSRTSNTGELFF	TGTGCCAGCAGCCGGACTTCGAACACCGGGGAGCTGTTTTTT
TRBV6-5	TRBJ1-2	-	-	CASSLAVNGYTF	TGTGCCAGCAGCCTGGCGGTAAATGGCTACACCTTC
TRBV5-8	TRBJ2-1	TRBD2	-	CASSPGLAGTYNEQFF	TGTGCCAGCAGCCCCGGACTAGCGGGCACCTACAATGAGCAGTTCTTC
TRBV28	TRBJ2-7	TRBD1	-	CASSSTGGQGGSYEQYF	TGTGCCAGCAGTTCAACCGGGGGACAGGGGGGCTCCTACGAGCAGTACTTC
TRBV28	TRBJ1-1	-	-	CASSLPGLYTEAFF	TGTGCCAGCAGTTTGCCTGGACTGTACACTGAAGCTTTCTTT
TRBV5-1	TRBJ2-7	-	-	CASSYHKIHYEQYF	TGCGCCAGCAGTTATCACAAAATCCACTACGAGCAGTACTTC
TRBV7-8	TRBJ2-1	TRBD1	few	CASSRAGGRDQRPEQFF	TGTGCCAGCAGCCGAGCAGGGGGTCGGGACCAGCGGCCTGAGCAGTTCTTC
TRBV7-3	TRBJ2-2	-	-	CASSSPAKAPSNTGELFF	TGTGCCAGCAGCTCCCCAGCTAAGGCACCATCGAACACCGGGGAGCTGTTTTTT
TRBV11-2	TRBJ2-1	-	-	CASSLDSWAPILF	TGTGCCAGCAGCTTAGATTCGTGGGCTCCAATCCTCTTC
TRBV4-2	TRBJ1-5	-	-	CASSQDPTSQPQHF	TGTGCCAGCAGCCAAGATCCCACCTCCCAGCCCCAGCATTTT
TRBV19	TRBJ2-3	-	-	CASSWGWDTQYF	TGTGCCAGTAGTTGGGGGTGGGATACGCAGTATTTT
TRBV27	TRBJ2-6	TRBD1	-	CASSFGQGNSGANVLTF	TGTGCCAGCAGTTTCGGACAGGGGAATTCTGGGGCCAACGTCCTGACTTTC
TRBV5-1	TRBJ1-1	-	-	CASSYEVNTEAFF	TGCGCCAGCAGCTACGAGGTGAACACTGAAGCTTTCTTT
TRBV4-1	TRBJ1-1	-	-	CASSQEHAKNTEAFF	TGCGCCAGCAGCCAAGAGCACGCAAAGAACACTGAAGCTTTCTTT
TRBV5-1	TRBJ2-7	-	-	CASSPESSTAREQYF	TGCGCCAGCAGCCCGGAATCCAGTACCGCTAGGGAGCAGTACTTC
TRBV28	TRBJ2-6	-	-	CASSETGSGANVLTF	TGTGCCAGCAGTGAAACAGGGTCTGGGGCCAACGTCCTGACTTTC
TRBV7-3	TRBJ2-7	-	-	CASRRTGTVDYEQYF	TGTGCCAGCCGCCGTACCGGGACTGTTGATTACGAGCAGTACTTC
TRBV12-3/TRBV12-4	TRBJ1-2	-	-	CASSFRGGYGYTF	TGTGCCAGCAGTTTTAGGGGGGGGTATGGCTACACCTTC
TRBV10-1	TRBJ2-2	TRBD1	-	CASSQDRAAGELFF	TGCGCCAGCAGTCAGGACAGGGCGGCCGGGGAGCTGTTTTTT
TRBV28	TRBJ1-1	TRBD1	once	CASSALTYGTDLEAFF	TGTGCCAGCAGTGCCCTGACCTACGGGACAGACTTAGAAGCTTTCTTT